The rows below give T cell receptor beta chains drawn from one sample of a study of T cells after posttransplantation cyclophosphamide. The table came from immunoSEQ multiplex PCR; TCRdb's copy has only in-frame clones and leaves some out. Sampling found approximately 40,000 clones, none seen once. Sequenced input: PBMCs. Receptor source: a man aged 35 to 55 in good health, CMV-negative, and a related stem cell transplant donor. The CDR3 runs from the conserved cysteine through the conserved F or W. Fields, in order: D gene, clone size, V gene, J gene, CDR3 protein, CDR3 DNA. A D gene is named only where the DNA matches it firmly. Clone size is shown for a subset of rows, as once, few, many or a class of expanded clone.

D: .; size: few; V: TRBV6-5; J: TRBJ2-3; CDR3: CASTGSGDTQYF; DNA: TGTGCCAGCACCGGTAGCGGAGATACGCAGTATTTT
D: .; size: many; V: TRBV7-2; J: TRBJ2-3; CDR3: CASSLGLTDTQYF; DNA: TGTGCCAGCAGCTTAGGGCTCACAGATACGCAGTATTTT
D: TRBD1; size: many; V: TRBV19; J: TRBJ1-2; CDR3: CASGDRPNYGYTF; DNA: TGTGCCAGTGGGGACAGGCCGAACTATGGCTACACCTTC
D: .; size: few; V: TRBV11-1; J: TRBJ2-5; CDR3: CASSLDRVEQYF; DNA: TGTGCCAGCAGCTTAGACAGGGTGGAGCAGTACTTC
D: .; size: few; V: TRBV5-6; J: TRBJ2-2; CDR3: CASSLVGAGELFF; DNA: TGTGCCAGCAGCTTGGTCGGTGCCGGGGAGCTGTTTTTT
D: .; size: .; V: TRBV27; J: TRBJ2-7; CDR3: CASTSRNSYEQYF; DNA: TGTGCCAGCACCTCCAGGAACTCTTACGAGCAGTACTTC
D: .; size: many; V: TRBV5-4; J: TRBJ2-3; CDR3: CASSFLVGGLSTDTQYF; DNA: TGTGCCAGCAGCTTTCTGGTGGGGGGGCTTAGCACAGATACGCAGTATTTT
D: .; size: many; V: TRBV6-5; J: TRBJ1-1; CDR3: CASSYFSRTKLLEAFF; DNA: TGTGCCAGCAGTTATTTCTCCAGGACAAAATTACTTGAAGCTTTCTTT
D: TRBD2; size: .; V: TRBV7-9; J: TRBJ2-2; CDR3: CASSSRAGVDAGELFF; DNA: TGTGCCAGCAGCTCGAGAGCGGGAGTCGATGCCGGGGAGCTGTTTTTT
D: TRBD1; size: many; V: TRBV2; J: TRBJ1-2; CDR3: CASREQGIYGYTF; DNA: TGTGCCAGCAGGGAACAGGGGATCTATGGCTACACCTTC
D: TRBD1; size: many; V: TRBV5-1; J: TRBJ2-3; CDR3: CASSSIIGTGPDTQYF; DNA: TGCGCCAGCAGCTCTATTATAGGGACAGGGCCGGATACGCAGTATTTT
D: TRBD2; size: few; V: TRBV25-1; J: TRBJ2-1; CDR3: CASSDRTSGSIYNEQFF; DNA: TGTGCCAGCAGTGACAGGACTAGCGGGAGTATCTACAATGAGCAGTTCTTC
D: TRBD1; size: many; V: TRBV5-1; J: TRBJ2-7; CDR3: CASSPGQASYEQYF; DNA: TGCGCCAGCAGCCCCGGACAGGCCTCCTACGAGCAGTACTTC
D: TRBD2; size: many; V: TRBV19; J: TRBJ2-2; CDR3: CASNRLADTGELFF; DNA: TGTGCCAGTAACCGGCTAGCGGATACCGGGGAGCTGTTTTTT
D: .; size: many; V: TRBV19; J: TRBJ2-5; CDR3: CASSIPTDQETQYF; DNA: TGTGCCAGTAGTATTCCGACAGACCAAGAGACCCAGTACTTC
D: TRBD1; size: many; V: TRBV2; J: TRBJ1-2; CDR3: CASSAGQGWGYTF; DNA: TGTGCCAGCAGTGCAGGACAGGGCTGGGGCTACACCTTC
D: TRBD2; size: few; V: TRBV7-2; J: TRBJ2-1; CDR3: CASSFKTSGYNEQFF; DNA: TGTGCCAGCAGCTTCAAGACTAGCGGGTACAATGAGCAGTTCTTC
D: .; size: many; V: TRBV4-1; J: TRBJ1-5; CDR3: CASSQESWAQPQHF; DNA: TGCGCCAGCAGCCAAGAGTCGTGGGCTCAGCCCCAGCATTTT
D: TRBD1; size: many; V: TRBV4-1; J: TRBJ1-1; CDR3: CASSQPGQGLATEAFF; DNA: TGCGCCAGCAGCCAGCCGGGACAGGGGTTGGCGACTGAAGCTTTCTTT
D: .; size: many; V: TRBV7-9; J: TRBJ1-4; CDR3: CASSLAGGFSNEKLFF; DNA: TGTGCCAGCAGCTTAGCTGGAGGGTTCTCTAATGAAAAACTGTTTTTT
D: .; size: many; V: TRBV7-2; J: TRBJ2-3; CDR3: CASSSPGDTQYF; DNA: TGTGCCAGCAGCTCCCCCGGGGATACGCAGTATTTT
D: .; size: many; V: TRBV6-5; J: TRBJ1-6; CDR3: CASSPGVFDSPLHF; DNA: TGTGCCAGCTCCCCAGGGGTCTTCGATTCACCCCTCCACTTT
D: .; size: many; V: TRBV27; J: TRBJ1-1; CDR3: CASSLRAATEAFF; DNA: TGTGCCAGCAGTTTGAGGGCAGCCACTGAAGCTTTCTTT
D: .; size: many; V: TRBV7-9; J: TRBJ2-2; CDR3: CASSLFRGWSWAGELFF; DNA: TGTGCCAGCAGCTTGTTCCGTGGCTGGAGTTGGGCCGGGGAGCTGTTTTTT
D: .; size: many; V: TRBV5-1; J: TRBJ2-7; CDR3: CASSLGGLHEQYF; DNA: TGCGCCAGCAGCTTGGGCGGGCTCCACGAGCAGTACTTC
D: .; size: few; V: TRBV7-9; J: TRBJ2-7; CDR3: CASSLIMRGGTYEQYF; DNA: TGTGCCAGCAGCTTAATTATGAGGGGGGGAACCTACGAGCAGTACTTC
D: TRBD1; size: many; V: TRBV7-8; J: TRBJ2-1; CDR3: CASSIGTGPNEQFF; DNA: TGTGCCAGCAGCATCGGGACAGGCCCCAATGAGCAGTTCTTC
D: TRBD1; size: many; V: TRBV2; J: TRBJ1-2; CDR3: CASGTVNYGYTF; DNA: TGTGCCAGCGGGACAGTTAACTATGGCTACACCTTC
D: .; size: many; V: TRBV19; J: TRBJ2-2; CDR3: CASSIRSGTNTGELFF; DNA: TGTGCCAGTAGTATTCGGAGCGGAACGAACACCGGGGAGCTGTTTTTT
D: TRBD2; size: few; V: TRBV11-1; J: TRBJ2-1; CDR3: CASSGGTSGGSYNEQFF; DNA: TGTGCCAGCAGCGGGGGGACTAGCGGGGGGTCCTACAATGAGCAGTTCTTC
D: .; size: many; V: TRBV4-2; J: TRBJ1-2; CDR3: CASSQSGGYTF; DNA: TGTGCCAGCAGCCAATCGGGTGGCTACACCTTC
D: .; size: many; V: TRBV19; J: TRBJ2-1; CDR3: CASSWTEINNEQFF; DNA: TGTGCCAGTAGTTGGACAGAAATAAACAATGAGCAGTTCTTC
D: .; size: many; V: TRBV5-6; J: TRBJ2-1; CDR3: CASTSRGNEQFF; DNA: TGTGCCAGCACCTCTAGGGGCAATGAGCAGTTCTTC
D: .; size: many; V: TRBV9; J: TRBJ2-2; CDR3: CASSVEVTGELFF; DNA: TGTGCCAGCAGCGTGGAGGTTACCGGGGAGCTGTTTTTT
D: TRBD1; size: many; V: TRBV4-2; J: TRBJ1-1; CDR3: CASSQATGLRAFF; DNA: TGTGCCAGCAGCCAAGCGACAGGGCTCAGAGCTTTCTTT
D: TRBD1; size: many; V: TRBV19; J: TRBJ1-3; CDR3: CASSIRQGPGNTIYF; DNA: TGTGCCAGTAGTATCCGACAGGGACCTGGAAACACCATATATTTT
D: TRBD1; size: many; V: TRBV6-6; J: TRBJ1-5; CDR3: CASRAGQGNQPQHF; DNA: TGTGCCAGCAGAGCCGGACAGGGCAATCAGCCCCAGCATTTT
D: .; size: many; V: TRBV5-1; J: TRBJ1-2; CDR3: CASSLQVAFGYTF; DNA: TGCGCCAGCAGTCTGCAGGTGGCTTTCGGCTACACCTTC
D: .; size: many; V: TRBV6-1; J: TRBJ2-2; CDR3: CASSGRSRETGELFF; DNA: TGTGCCAGCAGTGGCCGGTCCCGGGAGACCGGGGAGCTGTTTTTT
D: TRBD1; size: many; V: TRBV19; J: TRBJ1-5; CDR3: CASSIQGARSRQPNQPQHF; DNA: TGTGCCAGTAGTATACAGGGGGCTCGTTCACGACAGCCAAATCAGCCCCAGCATTTT
D: .; size: many; V: TRBV11-2; J: TRBJ2-3; CDR3: CASSLWQVRDTQYF; DNA: TGTGCCAGCAGCTTATGGCAGGTACGAGATACGCAGTATTTT
D: .; size: many; V: TRBV6-5; J: TRBJ2-1; CDR3: CASRPPGTSYNEQFF; DNA: TGTGCCAGCAGACCTCCCGGGACTTCCTACAATGAGCAGTTCTTC
D: .; size: many; V: TRBV19; J: TRBJ1-5; CDR3: CASSVRDNQPQHF; DNA: TGTGCCAGTAGTGTACGGGACAATCAGCCCCAGCATTTT
D: TRBD1; size: many; V: TRBV15; J: TRBJ1-1; CDR3: CATSRGTENTEAFF; DNA: TGTGCCACCAGCAGGGGGACAGAGAACACTGAAGCTTTCTTT
D: TRBD2; size: many; V: TRBV27; J: TRBJ2-1; CDR3: CASSLSVGSGMGNEQFF; DNA: TGTGCCAGCAGTTTATCCGTGGGTAGCGGGATGGGCAATGAGCAGTTCTTC
D: .; size: many; V: TRBV11-2; J: TRBJ2-7; CDR3: CASSHPGIPNEQYF; DNA: TGTGCCAGCAGTCACCCAGGGATTCCCAACGAGCAGTACTTC
D: .; size: many; V: TRBV11-3; J: TRBJ2-3; CDR3: CASSQNVLADTQYF; DNA: TGTGCCAGCAGCCAAAACGTCCTAGCGGATACGCAGTATTTT
D: .; size: many; V: TRBV6-5; J: TRBJ1-2; CDR3: CASSSSRQIYGYTF; DNA: TGTGCCAGCAGTTCCTCCCGACAGATCTATGGCTACACCTTC
D: .; size: many; V: TRBV11-2; J: TRBJ1-1; CDR3: CASSLGGRSMNTEAFF; DNA: TGTGCCAGCAGCTTAGGAGGGCGAAGCATGAACACTGAAGCTTTCTTT
D: .; size: many; V: TRBV18; J: TRBJ2-1; CDR3: CASSPVDRPYNEQFF; DNA: TGTGCCAGCTCACCAGTGGACAGACCTTACAATGAGCAGTTCTTC
D: .; size: few; V: TRBV6-5; J: TRBJ1-2; CDR3: CAIRGGWPNYGYTF; DNA: TGTGCCATCCGCGGGGGGTGGCCTAACTATGGCTACACCTTC
D: .; size: many; V: TRBV7-9; J: TRBJ1-4; CDR3: CASSPGLGTNEKLFF; DNA: TGTGCCAGCAGCCCAGGGTTGGGAACTAATGAAAAACTGTTTTTT
D: .; size: few; V: TRBV25-1; J: TRBJ2-3; CDR3: CASSFPTDTQYF; DNA: TGTGCCAGCAGTTTCCCGACAGATACGCAGTATTTT
D: TRBD2; size: many; V: TRBV11-3; J: TRBJ2-5; CDR3: CASSGTSGRVPETQYF; DNA: TGTGCCAGCAGCGGGACTAGCGGGAGGGTTCCGGAGACCCAGTACTTC
D: TRBD1; size: few; V: TRBV29-1; J: TRBJ2-2; CDR3: CSVIRQGMKDGELFF; DNA: TGCAGCGTAATACGACAGGGTATGAAGGACGGGGAGCTGTTTTTT
D: .; size: many; V: TRBV10-2; J: TRBJ2-6; CDR3: CASSPYSGANVLTF; DNA: TGCGCCAGCAGTCCCTACTCTGGGGCCAACGTCCTGACTTTC
D: TRBD1; size: few; V: TRBV27; J: TRBJ2-2; CDR3: CASSFSRGPGGELFF; DNA: TGTGCCAGCAGTTTTTCCAGGGGGCCCGGCGGGGAGCTGTTTTTT
D: TRBD1; size: many; V: TRBV11-2; J: TRBJ2-7; CDR3: CASSLTGGSYEQYF; DNA: TGTGCCAGCAGCCTGACAGGGGGCTCCTACGAGCAGTACTTC